Listed below are T cell receptor beta chains from one sample, sequenced in a study of identical twins. In TCRdb, the 5' RACE reads were re-called with MiXCR into one record per CDR3 protein. Of roughly 690,000 distinct CDR3 sequences listed, around 21% are singletons. The data also belong to a second study, concerning T cells expressing NK-cell markers.

What was sequenced was PBMCs. The receptors were sampled from a woman aged 18 to 35 in good health. The CDR3 runs from the conserved cysteine through the conserved F or W. D genes are given only for firm matches. Clone size is stated in some rows and not others, as once, few, many or a class when expanded.

length,D,size,J,V,CDR3,DNA
15,.,few,TRBJ2-1,TRBV12-3/TRBV12-4,CASRLGLWGVDEQFF,TGTGCCAGCAGGTTAGGGCTATGGGGGGTGGATGAGCAGTTCTTC
12,.,few,TRBJ2-2,TRBV6-2/TRBV6-3,CASSYDPGELFF,TGTGCCAGCAGTTACGATCCCGGGGAGCTGTTTTTT
14,TRBD2,.,TRBJ2-7,TRBV7-9,CASSFPGGADEQYF,TGTGCCAGCAGCTTTCCCGGGGGGGCAGACGAGCAGTACTTC
15,.,many,TRBJ1-6,TRBV7-3,CASSLGPRYNSPLHF,TGTGCCAGCAGCTTAGGACCGCGCTATAATTCACCCCTCCACTTT
16,.,many,TRBJ2-3,TRBV12-3/TRBV12-4,CASRKLPGFGTDTQYF,TGTGCCAGCAGGAAATTACCGGGATTCGGGACAGATACGCAGTATTTT
16,TRBD2,.,TRBJ2-3,TRBV20-1,CSARTALAGVPDTQYF,TGCAGTGCTAGGACCGCCCTAGCGGGAGTTCCAGATACGCAGTATTTT
14,.,many,TRBJ2-1,TRBV13,CASSSETSRDEQFF,TGTGCCAGCAGCTCCGAGACCAGCAGGGATGAGCAGTTCTTC
11,TRBD1,.,TRBJ2-1,TRBV10-3,CAISAGTGYLF,TGTGCCATCAGTGCTGGGACAGGGTATCTCTTC
15,.,few,TRBJ1-4,TRBV7-6,CASSLNGGGKEKLFF,TGTGCCAGCAGCTTAAATGGTGGGGGCAAGGAAAAACTGTTTTTT
10,.,few,TRBJ2-3,TRBV11-2,CASSLNTQYF,TGTGCCAGCAGCTTAAATACGCAGTATTTT
11,.,.,TRBJ1-2,TRBV10-2,CASSDFQRYTF,TGCGCCAGCAGTGACTTTCAGCGGTACACCTTC
15,TRBD2,.,TRBJ2-3,TRBV6-5,CASSYSGGAIDTQYF,TGTGCCAGCAGTTACTCCGGGGGGGCTATAGATACGCAGTATTTT
14,.,.,TRBJ2-7,TRBV12-3/TRBV12-4,CASSPGTYNYEQYF,TGTGCCAGCAGTCCCGGGACTTACAACTACGAGCAGTACTTC
15,.,.,TRBJ2-1,TRBV5-1,CASSLAAVVGHEQFF,TGCGCCAGCAGCTTGGCGGCAGTTGTTGGCCATGAGCAGTTCTTC
16,.,.,TRBJ2-3,TRBV5-1,CASSLAVRGPKDTQYF,TGCGCCAGCAGCTTGGCGGTGCGGGGGCCTAAAGATACGCAGTATTTT
14,.,many,TRBJ2-1,TRBV12-3/TRBV12-4,CASSLTGGNNEQFF,TGTGCCAGCAGTTTAACCGGGGGTAACAATGAGCAGTTCTTC
15,TRBD1,.,TRBJ2-1,TRBV7-9,CASSYWTGRFNEQFF,TGTGCCAGCAGTTATTGGACAGGACGATTCAATGAGCAGTTCTTC
15,.,few,TRBJ1-1,TRBV7-9,CASSENPGVNTEAFF,TGTGCCAGCAGCGAGAATCCGGGGGTGAACACTGAAGCTTTCTTT
13,.,.,TRBJ1-2,TRBV5-1,CASRNNQGNGYTF,TGCGCCAGCAGGAATAATCAGGGAAACGGCTACACCTTC
14,TRBD1,.,TRBJ2-7,TRBV9,CASSPQTGNYEQYF,TGTGCCAGCAGCCCCCAGACAGGGAACTACGAGCAGTACTTC